These 5 T cell receptor beta chains came from one sample sequenced in a study of CD4 and CD8 cells across lung adenocarcinoma regions. TCRdb processed the PCR reads anew with MiXCR; each CDR3 protein has one entry. This sample has approximately 4,900 distinct CDR3 sequences, with 60% found just once. The material sequenced was CD4+ T cells from the center of a lung tumor. These receptors originate from a male donor with lung adenocarcinoma. The CD4 and CD8 labels of this study may be unreliable.

V and J are TRBV6-1 and TRBJ2-7; no clear D gene. Per the germline V gene, CDR1 is MNHNS and CDR2 is SASEGT. With 7 bases removed from V and 5 bases from J, the gap between germline ends came to 9 bases. CDR3 length equals 11 residues. The CDR3 nucleotides read TGTGCCAGCAACAATGTCGACGAGCAGTACTTC. This codes for CASNNVDEQYF.

This clonotype has a single count. Relative to the germline gene, one junction end is altered; a read error may explain this. This sequence joins TRBV6-1 and TRBJ2-3; tentatively, D is TRBD1 (5 bases). Germline V lookup: CDR1 MNHNS, CDR2 SASEGT. The CDR3 is 17 amino acids. The CDR3 sequence: CASSRRAVTGVEDTQYF. The CDR3, as DNA: TGTGCCAGCAGTCGTAGGGCGGTCACCGGAGTAGAGGACACTCAGTACTTT.

The chain combines TRBV7-2 with TRBJ2-5; maybe TRBD1 (6 bases). Trimming took 8 bases from V and 1 from J, leaving 14 bases between them. Germline values: CDR1 SGHTA, CDR2 FQGNSA. This CDR3 is built from 14 residues. CDR3 DNA sequence: TGTGCCAGCGGCCAGGACAGACGCCAAGAGACCCAGTACTTC. Translated, it gives CASGQDRRQETQYF.

This clonotype was counted a few times. The V call is TRBV10-1, the J call TRBJ2-4; either TRBD1 or TRBD2 may supply D (5 bases each). From germline, CDR1 is WNHNN and CDR2 SYGVQD (reference sequence). V dropped 8 bases and J dropped 12 bases, with 26 bases sitting between them. CDR3 length equals 15 residues. CDR3 in amino acids: CASGPGLGAKNTQYF. DNA of the CDR3: TGCGCCAGCGGACCGGGGCTGGGAGCCAAAAATACTCAGTACTTC.

This clonotype rates as large (0.1 to 1%). This chain uses TRBV25-1 with TRBJ2-3; TRBD2 aligns across 10 bases. The CDR3 has 16 residues. V lost 4 bases to trimming and J lost 5 bases; unmatched junction nucleotides: 9. The germline V gene has CDR1 MGHDK and CDR2 SYGVNS. CDR3 in amino acids: CASSAAAGGPRDTQYF. The CDR3 nucleotides read TGTGCCAGCAGTGCGGCAGCGGGAGGGCCTAGAGATACGCAGTATTTT.